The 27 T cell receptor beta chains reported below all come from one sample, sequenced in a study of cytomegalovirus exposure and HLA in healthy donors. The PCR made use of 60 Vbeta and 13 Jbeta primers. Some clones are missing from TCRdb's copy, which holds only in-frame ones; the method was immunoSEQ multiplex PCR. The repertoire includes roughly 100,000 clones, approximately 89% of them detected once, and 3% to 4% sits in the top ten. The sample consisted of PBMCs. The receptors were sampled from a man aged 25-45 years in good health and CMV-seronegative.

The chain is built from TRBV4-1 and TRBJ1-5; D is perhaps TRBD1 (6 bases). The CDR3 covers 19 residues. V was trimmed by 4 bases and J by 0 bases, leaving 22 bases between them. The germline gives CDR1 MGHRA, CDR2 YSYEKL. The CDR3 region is CASSPRLYVTGTSNQPQHF. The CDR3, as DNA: TGCGCCAGCAGCCCTCGTCTATACGTAACAGGGACTAGCAATCAGCCCCAGCATTTT.

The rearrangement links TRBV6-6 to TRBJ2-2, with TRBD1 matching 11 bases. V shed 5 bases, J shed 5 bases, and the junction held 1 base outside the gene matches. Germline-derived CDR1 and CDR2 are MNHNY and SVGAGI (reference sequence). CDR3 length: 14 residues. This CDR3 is CASSRDRGTGELFF. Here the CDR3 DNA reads TGTGCCAGCAGTAGGGACAGGGGGACCGGGGAGCTGTTTTTT.

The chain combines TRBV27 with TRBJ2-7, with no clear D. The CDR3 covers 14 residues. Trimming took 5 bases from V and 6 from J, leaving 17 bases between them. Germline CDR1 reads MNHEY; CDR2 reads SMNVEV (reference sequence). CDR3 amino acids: CASSQIPRSVEQYF. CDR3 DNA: TGTGCCAGCAGTCAAATTCCTCGGAGTGTCGAGCAGTACTTC.

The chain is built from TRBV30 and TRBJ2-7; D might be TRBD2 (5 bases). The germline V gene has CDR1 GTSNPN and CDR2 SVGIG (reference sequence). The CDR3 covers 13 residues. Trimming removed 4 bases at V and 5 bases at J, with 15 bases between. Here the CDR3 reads CAWTPGNPNEQYF. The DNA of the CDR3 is TGTGCCTGGACCCCGGGAAATCCCAACGAGCAGTACTTC. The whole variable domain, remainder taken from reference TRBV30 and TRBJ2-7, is SQTIHQWPATLVQPVGSPLSLECTVEGTSNPNLYWYRQAAGRGLQLLFYSVGIGQISSEVPQNLSASRPQDRQFILSSKKLLLSDSGFYLCAWTPGNPNEQYFGPGTRLTVT.

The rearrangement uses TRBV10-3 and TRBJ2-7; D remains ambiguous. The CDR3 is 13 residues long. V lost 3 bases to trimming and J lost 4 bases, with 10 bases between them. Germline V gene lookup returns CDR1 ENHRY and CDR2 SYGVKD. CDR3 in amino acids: CAISDVVAYEQYF. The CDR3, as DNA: TGTGCCATCAGTGACGTTGTAGCTTACGAGCAGTACTTC.

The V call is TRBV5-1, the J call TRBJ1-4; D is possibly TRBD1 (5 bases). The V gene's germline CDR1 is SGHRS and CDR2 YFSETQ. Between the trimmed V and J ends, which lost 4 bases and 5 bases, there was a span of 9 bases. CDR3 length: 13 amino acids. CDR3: CASSRGGNEKLFF. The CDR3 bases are TGCGCCAGCAGCCGGGGGGGGAATGAAAAACTGTTTTTT.

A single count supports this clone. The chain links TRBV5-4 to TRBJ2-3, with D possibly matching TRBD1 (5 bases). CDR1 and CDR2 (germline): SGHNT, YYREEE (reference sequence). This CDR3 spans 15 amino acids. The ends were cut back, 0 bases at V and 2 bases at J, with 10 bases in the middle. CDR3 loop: CASSLGHRYTDTQYF. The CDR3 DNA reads TGTGCCAGCAGCTTGGGTCACAGGTACACAGATACGCAGTATTTT.

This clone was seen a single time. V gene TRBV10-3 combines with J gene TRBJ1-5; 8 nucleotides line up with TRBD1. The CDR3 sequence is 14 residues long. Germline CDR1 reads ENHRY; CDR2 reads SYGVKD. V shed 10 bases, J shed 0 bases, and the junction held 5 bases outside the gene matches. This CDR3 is CATGQGHSNQPQHF. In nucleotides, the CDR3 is TGTGCCACCGGACAGGGTCATAGCAATCAGCCCCAGCATTTT.

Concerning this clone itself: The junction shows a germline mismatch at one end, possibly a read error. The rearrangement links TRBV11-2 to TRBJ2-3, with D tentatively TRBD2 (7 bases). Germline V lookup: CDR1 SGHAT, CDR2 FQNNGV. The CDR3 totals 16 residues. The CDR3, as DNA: TGTGCCAACAGCTTAAGGTCGGGGGGCCTGACAGATACGCAGTATTTT. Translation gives CANSLRSGGLTDTQYF.

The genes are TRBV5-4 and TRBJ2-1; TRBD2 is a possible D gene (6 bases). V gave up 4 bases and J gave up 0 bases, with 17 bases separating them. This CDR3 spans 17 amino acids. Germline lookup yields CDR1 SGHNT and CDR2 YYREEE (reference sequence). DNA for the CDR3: TGTGCCAGCAGCACTGGCGGGACTCGGAGCTCCTACAATGAGCAGTTCTTC. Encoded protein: CASSTGGTRSSYNEQFF.

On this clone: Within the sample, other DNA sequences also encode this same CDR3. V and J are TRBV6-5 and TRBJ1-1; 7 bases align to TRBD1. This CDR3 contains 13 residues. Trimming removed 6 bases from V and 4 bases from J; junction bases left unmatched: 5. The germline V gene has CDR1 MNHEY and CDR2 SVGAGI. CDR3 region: CASRRGGPTEAFF. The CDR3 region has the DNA TGTGCCAGCAGACGAGGGGGCCCCACTGAAGCTTTCTTT.

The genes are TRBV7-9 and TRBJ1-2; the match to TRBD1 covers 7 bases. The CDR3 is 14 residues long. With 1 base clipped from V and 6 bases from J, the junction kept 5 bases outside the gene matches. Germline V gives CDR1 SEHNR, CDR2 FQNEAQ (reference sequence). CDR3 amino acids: CASSLVRGGDGYTF. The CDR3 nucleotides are TGTGCCAGCAGCTTAGTAAGAGGGGGCGATGGCTACACCTTC.

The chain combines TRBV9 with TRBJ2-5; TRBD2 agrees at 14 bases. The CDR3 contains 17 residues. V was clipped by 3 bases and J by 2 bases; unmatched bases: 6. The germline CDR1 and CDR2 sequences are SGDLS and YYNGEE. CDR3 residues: CASSAGTSGSFQETQYF. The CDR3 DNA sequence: TGTGCCAGCAGCGCAGGGACTAGCGGGAGTTTTCAAGAGACCCAGTACTTC.

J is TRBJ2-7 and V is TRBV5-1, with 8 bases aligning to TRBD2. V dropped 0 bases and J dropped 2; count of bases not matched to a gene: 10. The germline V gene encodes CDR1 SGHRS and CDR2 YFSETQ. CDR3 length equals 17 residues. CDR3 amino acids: CASSLGGSGITTYEQYF. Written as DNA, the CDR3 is TGCGCCAGCAGCTTGGGTGGTAGCGGGATAACAACCTACGAGCAGTACTTC.

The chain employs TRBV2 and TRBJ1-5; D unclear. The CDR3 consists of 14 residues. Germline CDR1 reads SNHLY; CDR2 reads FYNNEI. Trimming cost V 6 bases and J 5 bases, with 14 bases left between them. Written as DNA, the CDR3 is TGTGCCAGCAGGGGCACCCTAACCCATCAGCCCCAGCATTTT. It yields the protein CASRGTLTHQPQHF.

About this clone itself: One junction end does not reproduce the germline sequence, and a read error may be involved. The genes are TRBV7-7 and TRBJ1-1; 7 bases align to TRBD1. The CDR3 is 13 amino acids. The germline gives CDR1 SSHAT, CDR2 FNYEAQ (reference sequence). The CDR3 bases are TGTGCTAGCAGCCGGACAGGGAACACTGAAGCTTTCTTT. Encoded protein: CASSRTGNTEAFF.

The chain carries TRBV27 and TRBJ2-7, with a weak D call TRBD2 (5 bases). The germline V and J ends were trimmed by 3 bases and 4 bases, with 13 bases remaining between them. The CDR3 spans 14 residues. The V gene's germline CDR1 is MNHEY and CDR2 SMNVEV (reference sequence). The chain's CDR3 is CASSFIQEAYEQYF. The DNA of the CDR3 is TGTGCCAGCAGTTTCATCCAGGAGGCGTACGAGCAGTACTTC.

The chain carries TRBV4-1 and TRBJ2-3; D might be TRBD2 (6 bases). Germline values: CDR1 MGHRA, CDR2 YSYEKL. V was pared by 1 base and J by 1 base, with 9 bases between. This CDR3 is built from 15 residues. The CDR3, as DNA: TGCGCCAGCAGCCAAGTTGGGACTCGCACAGATACGCAGTATTTT. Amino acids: CASSQVGTRTDTQYF.

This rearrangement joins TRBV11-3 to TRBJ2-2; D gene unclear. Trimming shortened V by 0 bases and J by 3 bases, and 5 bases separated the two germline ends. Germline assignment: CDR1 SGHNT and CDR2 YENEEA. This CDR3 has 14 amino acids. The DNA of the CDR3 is TGTGCCAGCAGCTTAGACTCCCACACCGGGGAGCTGTTTTTT. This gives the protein CASSLDSHTGELFF. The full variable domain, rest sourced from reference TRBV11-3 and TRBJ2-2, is EAGVVQSPRYKIIEKKQPVAFWCNPISGHNTLYWYLQNLGQGPELLIRYENEEAVDDSQLPKDRFSAERLKGVDSTLKIQPAELGDSAVYLCASSLDSHTGELFFGEGSRLTVL.

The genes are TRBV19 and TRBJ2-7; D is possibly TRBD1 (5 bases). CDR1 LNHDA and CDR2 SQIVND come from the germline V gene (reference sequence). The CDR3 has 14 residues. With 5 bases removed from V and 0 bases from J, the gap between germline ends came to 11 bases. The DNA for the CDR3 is TGTGCCAGTAGTCCCCAGGGAAGCTCCTACGAGCAGTACTTC. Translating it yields CASSPQGSSYEQYF.

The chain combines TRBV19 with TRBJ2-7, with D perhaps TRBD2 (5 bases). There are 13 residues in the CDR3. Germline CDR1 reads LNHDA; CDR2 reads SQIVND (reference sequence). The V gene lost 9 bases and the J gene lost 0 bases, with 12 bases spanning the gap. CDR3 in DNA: TGTGCCAGCCGGACTCAATCCTCCTACGAGCAGTACTTC. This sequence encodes CASRTQSSYEQYF.

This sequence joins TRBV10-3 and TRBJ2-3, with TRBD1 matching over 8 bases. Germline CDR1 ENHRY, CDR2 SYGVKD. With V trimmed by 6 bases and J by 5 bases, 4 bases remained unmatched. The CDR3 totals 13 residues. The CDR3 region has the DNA TGTGCCATCAGCTCAGGACAGGGAGATACGCAGTATTTT. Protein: CAISSGQGDTQYF.

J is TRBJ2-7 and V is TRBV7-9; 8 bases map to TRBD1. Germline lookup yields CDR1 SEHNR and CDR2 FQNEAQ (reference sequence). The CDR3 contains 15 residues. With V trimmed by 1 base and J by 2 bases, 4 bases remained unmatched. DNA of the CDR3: TGTGCCAGCAGCTTAGGCCAGGGGGCCACCTACGAGCAGTACTTC. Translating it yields CASSLGQGATYEQYF.

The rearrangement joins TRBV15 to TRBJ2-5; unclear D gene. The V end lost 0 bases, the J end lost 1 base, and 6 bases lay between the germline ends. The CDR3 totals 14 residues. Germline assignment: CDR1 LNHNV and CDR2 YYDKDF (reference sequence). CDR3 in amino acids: CATSRDGLQETQYF. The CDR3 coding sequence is TGTGCCACCAGCAGAGATGGGCTCCAAGAGACCCAGTACTTC.

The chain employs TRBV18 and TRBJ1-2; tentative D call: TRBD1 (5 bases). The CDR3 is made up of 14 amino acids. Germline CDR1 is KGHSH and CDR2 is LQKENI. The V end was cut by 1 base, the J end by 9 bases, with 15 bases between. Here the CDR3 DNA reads TGTGCCAGCTCACCACAGGGAGGTTTGGACAGCTACACCTTC. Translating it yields CASSPQGGLDSYTF.

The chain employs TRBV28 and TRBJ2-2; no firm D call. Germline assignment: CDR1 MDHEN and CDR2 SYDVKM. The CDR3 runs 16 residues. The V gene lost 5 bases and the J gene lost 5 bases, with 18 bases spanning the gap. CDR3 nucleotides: TGTGCCAGCAGTCCCTCCACGATTAGTCAAACCGGGGAGCTGTTTTTT. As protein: CASSPSTISQTGELFF.

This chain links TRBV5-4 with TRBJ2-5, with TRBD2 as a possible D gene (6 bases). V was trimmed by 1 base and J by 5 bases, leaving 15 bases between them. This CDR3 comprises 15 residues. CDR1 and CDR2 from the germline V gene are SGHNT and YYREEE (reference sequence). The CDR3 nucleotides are TGTGCCAGCAGCTTGCGTGTAGCGGCCGGGGAGACCCAGTACTTC. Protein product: CASSLRVAAGETQYF.